The 30 T cell receptor beta chains given below trace back to one sample, sequenced in a study of blood T cell repertoires in COVID-19. Sequenced by immunoSEQ multiplex PCR; TCRdb stores in-frame clones only, minus some. The table shows about 300,000 clones, with around 90% occurring only once. Sequenced material: peripheral blood. The receptors shown here come from a man in his late teens or twenties with active or convalescent COVID-19.

The V and J genes are TRBV19 and TRBJ2-2; D remains unclear. Germline CDR1 and CDR2: LNHDA and SQIVND (reference sequence). The CDR3 runs 15 residues. V lost 5 bases and J 5 bases, leaving 15 bases between the germline ends. The CDR3 nucleotides are TGTGCCAGTAGTCCTCAGGTCTTAAATACCGGGGAGCTGTTTTTT. Translation gives CASSPQVLNTGELFF.

This chain connects TRBV28 to TRBJ2-3; TRBD2 is a possible D gene (5 bases). V lost 7 bases and J 3 bases, leaving 20 bases between the germline ends. The length of the CDR3 is 16 residues. Germline assignment: CDR1 MDHEN and CDR2 SYDVKM. CDR3 nucleotides: TGTGCCAGCACCCTCAGGAGGCGGGTTCGTACAGATACGCAGTATTTT. Its translation is CASTLRRRVRTDTQYF.

This clone was seen a single time. A clone one base away is much larger, so this may be a read error. The chain has TRBV5-5 and TRBJ1-2, with TRBD1 matching 8 bases. The CDR3 is 14 amino acids. Trimming took 0 bases from V and 4 from J; bases not matched to a gene: 2. In germline, CDR1 is SGHKS, CDR2 YYEKEE (reference sequence). The CDR3 sequence: CASSLGQGTYGYTF. The CDR3 bases are TGTGCCAGCAGCTTGGGACAGGGGACCTATGGCTACACCTTC.

V is TRBV6-1 and J is TRBJ1-1, with 11 bases that match TRBD1. Germline loops: CDR1 MNHNS, CDR2 SASEGT. The CDR3 has 15 residues. V lost 3 bases to trimming and J lost 1 base; unmatched junction nucleotides: 1. The CDR3 DNA sequence: TGTGCCAGCAGTGATGGGACAGGGGGGAACACTGAAGCTTTCTTT. Its translation: CASSDGTGGNTEAFF.

V and J are TRBV5-4 and TRBJ2-1; TRBD2 matches at 12 bases. After removal of 6 bases from V and 5 bases from J, the junction contained 15 bases not matched to a gene. This CDR3 has 18 residues. Germline V gene lookup returns CDR1 SGHNT and CDR2 YYREEE (reference sequence). CDR3 nucleotides: TGTGCCAGCACTCACCAAACGACGACTAGCGGGAGACACAATGAGCAGTTCTTC. Translation: CASTHQTTTSGRHNEQFF.

The rearrangement links TRBV11-1 to TRBJ2-1; 8 bases line up with TRBD2. There are 15 residues in the CDR3. V shed 0 bases and J 6 bases; nucleotides not matched to a gene: 4. CDR1 and CDR2 (germline): SGHAT, FQDESV (reference sequence). CDR3 region: CASSLAGTSFNEQFF. The CDR3 coding sequence is TGTGCCAGCAGCTTAGCCGGGACTAGTTTCAATGAGCAGTTCTTC.

This clone was observed once. V gene TRBV5-4 combines with J gene TRBJ2-7; 8 bases match TRBD2. There are 15 residues in the CDR3. CDR1 and CDR2 (germline): SGHNT, YYREEE (reference sequence). After removal of 0 bases from V and 5 bases from J, the junction contained 7 bases not matched to a gene. CDR3 nucleotides: TGTGCCAGCAGCTTGGCCACGGGAGGGGGTCACGAGCAGTACTTC. Translated: CASSLATGGGHEQYF.

The rearrangement links TRBV27 to TRBJ1-2; 9 positions agree with TRBD1. V lost 6 bases, J lost 2 bases, and 7 bases stayed unmatched. Germline V gene lookup returns CDR1 MNHEY and CDR2 SMNVEV (reference sequence). The CDR3 covers 15 residues. The CDR3: CASSSRQGGNYGYTF. Written as DNA, the CDR3 is TGTGCCAGCAGCTCCCGACAGGGGGGAAACTATGGCTACACCTTC.

The gene calls are TRBV5-1 and TRBJ2-5, with D perhaps matching TRBD2 (6 bases). The CDR3 contains 14 residues. Germline CDR1 is SGHRS and CDR2 is YFSETQ. With 0 bases removed from V and 3 bases from J, the gap between germline ends came to 9 bases. The CDR3 DNA reads as TGCGCCAGCAGCTTGGCCCCTAGCGAAGAGACCCAGTACTTC. Residues: CASSLAPSEETQYF.

Here the CDR3 reads CASSQDRDRMAFF. CDR3 coding DNA: TGCGCCAGCAGCCAAGATCGGGATCGAATGGCTTTCTTT. The gene calls are TRBV4-1 and TRBJ1-1, with D hard to call. The CDR3 sequence is 13 residues long. Germline V gives CDR1 MGHRA, CDR2 YSYEKL. V was pared by 0 bases and J by 11 bases, with 13 bases between.

This chain uses TRBV7-9 with TRBJ1-2; D is unclear. The V end lost 3 bases, the J end lost 4 bases, and 9 bases lay between the germline ends. Germline CDR1 SEHNR, CDR2 FQNEAQ (reference sequence). The CDR3 extends over 13 amino acids. The CDR3 spells CASSFAGTYGYTF. CDR3 in DNA: TGTGCCAGCAGCTTTGCAGGTACCTATGGCTACACCTTC.

The CDR3 region is CASSAWGGGGANVLTF. CDR3 nucleotides: TGTGCCAGCAGCGCCTGGGGGGGCGGTGGGGCCAACGTCCTGACTTTC. The gene calls are TRBV9 and TRBJ2-6; possible D gene TRBD2, 7 bases. Germline-derived CDR1 and CDR2 are SGDLS and YYNGEE. Trimming cost V 3 bases and J 3 bases, with 13 bases left between them. This CDR3 region has 16 residues.

This clone was recorded a few times. V usage is TRBV27 and J usage is TRBJ1-4; 9 positions match TRBD1. After removal of 8 bases from V and 7 bases from J, the junction contained 8 bases not matched to a gene. CDR3 length: 14 amino acids. Per the germline V gene, CDR1 is MNHEY and CDR2 is SMNVEV (reference sequence). The CDR3 DNA reads as TGTGCCAGCCAAAGGACAGGGGAGATTGAAAAACTGTTTTTT. Its translation is CASQRTGEIEKLFF.

The CDR3 nucleotides are TGTGCCATCAGTGAGTCAACGACAGGGGGCGAGGCTTTCTTT. Protein: CAISESTTGGEAFF. The rearrangement joins TRBV10-3 to TRBJ1-1; 10 bases fit TRBD1. V gave up 0 bases and J gave up 11 bases; unmatched junction bases: 6. This CDR3 contains 14 residues. Germline CDR1 is ENHRY and CDR2 is SYGVKD.

The chain combines TRBV2 with TRBJ1-1; D is ambiguous. CDR3 length: 11 residues. Trimming removed 10 bases at V and 6 bases at J, with 12 bases between. Germline CDR1 reads SNHLY; CDR2 reads FYNNEI. CDR3 DNA sequence: TGTGCCACCCTTATCCGGTCTGAAGCTTTCTTT. It yields the protein CATLIRSEAFF.

The rearrangement links TRBV15 to TRBJ1-5; TRBD1 aligns across 8 bases. The CDR3 extends over 17 amino acids. Germline CDR1 is LNHNV and CDR2 is YYDKDF (reference sequence). Unmatched junction bases numbered 11, after V lost 3 bases and J lost 4 bases. The CDR3 region is CATSRRGGQGWNQPQHF. CDR3 in DNA: TGTGCCACCAGCAGGAGAGGTGGACAGGGCTGGAATCAGCCCCAGCATTTT.

V and J are TRBV7-9 and TRBJ1-3; no clear D. CDR1 and CDR2 (germline): SEHNR, FQNEAQ (reference sequence). The V end was cut by 3 bases, the J end by 0 bases, with 6 bases between. This CDR3 has 14 amino acids. CDR3 region: CASSLSGSGNTIYF. The CDR3 DNA reads as TGTGCCAGCAGCTTGTCAGGCTCTGGAAACACCATATATTTT.

This clone was counted once. The genes are TRBV5-3 and TRBJ2-1; a weak D match, TRBD2 (6 bases). TRBV5-3 has ORF status, its function being uncertain. Between the trimmed V and J ends, which lost 0 bases and 0 bases, there was a span of 13 bases. The CDR3 sequence is 17 residues long. The CDR3 DNA reads as TGTGCCAGAAGCTTGGGTATAGGGACTTTCTCCTACAATGAGCAGTTCTTC. It specifies CARSLGIGTFSYNEQFF.

The chain joins TRBV13 to TRBJ2-2, with a weak D call TRBD1 (5 bases). Germline-derived CDR1 and CDR2 are PRHDT and FYEKMQ (reference sequence). CDR3 length: 17 residues. Trimming took off 5 bases at V and 1 base at J, with 17 bases between the two ends. The DNA of the CDR3 is TGTGCCAGCAGCCGTATTACCCACAGGTGGAACACCGGGGAGCTGTTTTTT. This codes for CASSRITHRWNTGELFF.

This CDR3 reads CASSLLQRGQPQHF. In DNA form, the CDR3 reads TGTGCCAGCAGTTTATTGCAACGGGGTCAGCCCCAGCATTTT. This chain uses TRBV28 with TRBJ1-5; no reliable D call. The CDR3 sequence is 14 residues long. Trimming stripped 1 base from V and 6 bases from J, with 10 bases between. Germline-derived CDR1 and CDR2 are MDHEN and SYDVKM.

This rearrangement joins TRBV10-1 to TRBJ2-2, with 13 bases lining up with TRBD2. CDR3 length: 21 residues. The J segment lost 6 bases and the V segment lost 3 bases, leaving 19 bases of the junction unmatched. CDR1 is WNHNN, CDR2 SYGVQD, per germline (reference sequence). CDR3 nucleotides: TGCGCCAGCAGTGAAACTTATTATTCGGGACTAGCGGGATTCACAGCCGGGGAGCTGTTTTTT. It translates to CASSETYYSGLAGFTAGELFF.

This sequence joins TRBV5-4 and TRBJ2-3, with a weak D call TRBD1 (6 bases). Trimming left V 4 bases short and J 5 bases short, with 17 bases between. The CDR3 spans 15 residues. CDR1 is SGHNT and CDR2 is YYREEE in the germline V gene (reference sequence). CDR3 loop: CASSLSNGQLDTQYF. For the CDR3, the DNA is TGTGCCAGCAGCCTTTCGAACGGACAGTTAGATACGCAGTATTTT.

The chain recombines TRBV11-2 with TRBJ1-1; 9 bases align to TRBD1. The V segment lost 1 base and the J segment 5 bases; nucleotides outside the gene matches: 2. This CDR3 has 14 amino acids. Germline lookup yields CDR1 SGHAT and CDR2 FQNNGV. The CDR3 sequence is CASSLGDRDTEAFF. The CDR3 DNA is TGTGCCAGCAGCTTAGGGGACAGGGATACTGAAGCTTTCTTT.

The rearrangement uses TRBV7-9 and TRBJ1-1; D remains unclear. The CDR3 sequence is 11 residues long. Trimming took 5 bases from V and 1 from J, leaving 2 bases between them. Germline V gene lookup returns CDR1 SEHNR and CDR2 FQNEAQ (reference sequence). CDR3 nucleotides: TGTGCCAGCAGCCAGAACACTGAAGCTTTCTTT. It encodes CASSQNTEAFF.

This chain connects TRBV7-8 to TRBJ2-7, with TRBD2 as a possible D gene (5 bases). Germline CDR1 SGHVS, CDR2 FQNEAQ. There are 16 residues in the CDR3. V was cut by 1 base and J by 3 bases, with 16 bases left in between. The CDR3 reads CASSLGHGVGDYEQYF. The CDR3 nucleotides read TGTGCCAGCAGCTTAGGTCACGGGGTCGGCGACTACGAGCAGTACTTC. The full variable domain, rest sourced from reference TRBV7-8 and TRBJ2-7, is GAGVSQSPRYKVAKRGQDVALRCDPISGHVSLFWYQQALGQGPEFLTYFQNEAQLDKSGLPSDRFFAERPEGSVSTLKIQRTQQEDSAVYLCASSLGHGVGDYEQYFGPGTRLTVT.

V gene TRBV28 combines with J gene TRBJ1-3; 7 bases align to TRBD1. The CDR3 runs to 13 residues. V shed 5 bases and J 11 bases; nucleotides not matched to a gene: 9. Germline CDR1 MDHEN, CDR2 SYDVKM. The CDR3 here is CASSLPEGASIYF. CDR3 sequence (DNA): TGTGCCAGCAGTCTACCGGAGGGGGCCTCCATATATTTT. Drawing the rest from reference TRBV28 and TRBJ1-3, the complete variable domain is DVKVTQSSRYLVKRTGEKVFLECVQDMDHENMFWYRQDPGLGLRLIYFSYDVKMKEKGDIPEGYSVSREKKERFSLILESASTNQTSMYLCASSLPEGASIYFGEGSWLTVV.

This sequence joins TRBV10-2 and TRBJ2-7; no clear D gene. CDR3 size: 13 residues. With 0 bases removed from V and 2 bases from J, the gap between germline ends came to 5 bases. From germline, CDR1 is WSHSY and CDR2 SAAADI. CDR3 sequence (DNA): TGCGCCAGCAGTGAGTCGAGTCCCTACGAGCAGTACTTC. It translates to CASSESSPYEQYF.

The chain uses TRBV15 and TRBJ1-1; D may be TRBD1 (6 bases). Trimming cost V 0 bases and J 3 bases, with 11 bases left between them. This CDR3 region has 15 residues. Germline V gene sequence: CDR1 LNHNV, CDR2 YYDKDF (reference sequence). CDR3 nucleotides: TGTGCCACCAGCAGAGATCAGGGGTATGACACTGAAGCTTTCTTT. Translated: CATSRDQGYDTEAFF.

The chain carries TRBV5-1 and TRBJ2-5; 9 bases agree with TRBD1. Looked up from germline, CDR1 is SGHRS and CDR2 is YFSETQ. The CDR3 length is 16 residues. After removal of 2 bases from V and 0 bases from J, the junction contained 5 bases not matched to a gene. The CDR3 sequence is CASSFGQGTYQETQYF. The CDR3 DNA reads as TGCGCCAGCAGCTTTGGACAGGGGACGTACCAAGAGACCCAGTACTTC.

The genes are TRBV13 and TRBJ1-6; possibly TRBD1 for D (6 bases). Germline CDR1 PRHDT, CDR2 FYEKMQ (reference sequence). With 5 bases removed from V and 11 bases from J, the gap between germline ends came to 16 bases. There are 14 residues in the CDR3. CDR3 sequence reads: CASSADSSVTPLHF. CDR3 in DNA: TGTGCCAGCAGCGCGGACAGTTCTGTAACACCCCTCCACTTT.